A single sample gave rise to the 11 T cell receptor beta chains below, sequenced in a study of immune cell composition in non-small cell lung cancer. TCRdb's copy holds only in-frame clones and misses some; the assay was immunoSEQ multiplex PCR. The sample comprises a few thousand clones, approximately 70% of which are singletons, and over 9.5% rests with the top ten. Normal lung was sampled as far from the tumour as possible, at least 3 cm. Source material: non-adjacent lung tissue. These receptors were collected from a human donor with non-small cell lung cancer.

This chain links TRBV13 with TRBJ2-5; 7 bases are a match to TRBD1. The CDR3 contains 15 residues. J was trimmed by 3 bases and V by 5 bases; bases with no gene match: 9. The germline V gene has CDR1 PRHDT and CDR2 FYEKMQ (reference sequence). DNA of the CDR3: TGTGCCAGCAGCCCAAAGGGACAGCACAAAGAGACCCAGTACTTC. Its protein product is CASSPKGQHKETQYF.

The chain links TRBV10-3 to TRBJ2-5; tentatively, D is TRBD1 (6 bases). CDR1 is ENHRY and CDR2 is SYGVKD in the germline V gene. This CDR3 region has 15 residues. Trimming cost V 3 bases and J 5 bases, with 16 bases left between them. CDR3 loop: CAISDPNREGETQYF. The CDR3 DNA reads TGTGCCATCAGTGACCCGAACAGGGAAGGGGAGACCCAGTACTTC.

This clone has just one count. The rearrangement joins TRBV4-3 to TRBJ1-2, with a weak D call TRBD1 (6 bases). The CDR3 covers 16 residues. Between the trimmed V and J ends, which lost 0 bases and 5 bases, there was a span of 16 bases. CDR1 and CDR2 from the germline V gene are LGHNA and YSLEER. In nucleotides, the CDR3 is TGCGCCAGCAGCCAAGAAGTAACAGGGAGAAGGTATGGCTACACCTTC. This sequence encodes CASSQEVTGRRYGYTF.

The genes are TRBV7-8 and TRBJ2-1, with D perhaps TRBD2 (5 bases). The CDR3 runs to 15 residues. The germline gives CDR1 SGHVS, CDR2 FQNEAQ. V was cut by 4 bases and J by 8 bases, with 18 bases left in between. The CDR3, as DNA: TGTGCCAGCAGCTATATAGGGCGGGCCTGGGATGAGCAGTTCTTC. Protein: CASSYIGRAWDEQFF.

The chain employs TRBV12-5 and TRBJ2-5, with 9 bases aligning to TRBD1. J was trimmed by 5 bases and V by 6 bases; bases with no gene match: 7. CDR3 length: 14 amino acids. CDR1 and CDR2 (germline): LGHNT, FRNRAP. The CDR3 bases are TGTGCTAGTGGACCAACGACAGGGGGTGAGACCCAGTACTTC. Protein product: CASGPTTGGETQYF. The variable domain in full, completed from reference TRBV12-5 and TRBJ2-5, reads DARVTQTPRHKVTEMGQEVTMRCQPILGHNTVFWYRQTMMQGLELLAYFRNRAPLDDSGMPKDRFSAEMPDATLATLKIQPSEPRDSAVYFCASGPTTGGETQYFGPGTRLLVL.

This chain connects TRBV7-9 to TRBJ2-1, with 14 bases identical to TRBD2. The CDR3 runs to 16 residues. Germline trimming cut 4 bases from V and 3 bases from J; bases unmatched to any gene: 2. Per the germline V gene, CDR1 is SEHNR and CDR2 is FQNEAQ (reference sequence). CDR3 region: CASSWGTSGGYNEQFF. The CDR3 coding sequence is TGTGCCAGCAGCTGGGGGACTAGCGGGGGCTACAATGAGCAGTTCTTC.

This clone was observed a few times. The V call is TRBV14, the J call TRBJ1-6; 7 bases fit TRBD1. This CDR3 is 14 amino acids long. J was trimmed by 9 bases and V by 1 base; bases with no gene match: 3. Germline V CDR1 and CDR2: SGHDN, FVKESK. In DNA form, the CDR3 reads TGTGCCAGCAGCCAAGGGACAGGAGGTTCACCCCTCCACTTT. The encoded protein is CASSQGTGGSPLHF. Together with reference TRBV14 and TRBJ1-6, the CDR3 gives the full variable domain: EAGVTQFPSHSVIEKGQTVTLRCDPISGHDNLYWYRRVMGKEIKFLLHFVKESKQDESGMPNNRFLAERTGGTYSTLKVQPAELEDSGVYFCASSQGTGGSPLHFGNGTRLTVT.

The V call is TRBV6-4, the J call TRBJ1-1; D may be TRBD1 (5 bases). V was clipped by 7 bases and J by 5 bases, with 17 bases between them. Germline V gives CDR1 MRHNA, CDR2 SNTAGT. This CDR3 contains 14 residues. The CDR3, as DNA: TGTGCCAGCACTCCGTCTCCCGGGGGGACTGAAGCTTTCTTT. Translation gives CASTPSPGGTEAFF.

The gene calls are TRBV4-2 and TRBJ2-6; TRBD1 is a possible D gene (5 bases). The CDR3 sequence is 14 residues long. The V and J ends lost 5 bases and 4 bases respectively, with 9 bases between them. The V gene's germline CDR1 is LGHNA and CDR2 YNFKEQ. CDR3 nucleotide sequence: TGTGCCAGCAGCTCAGGGTCCGGGGCCAACGTCCTGACTTTC. It yields the protein CASSSGSGANVLTF.

In this sample, this clone turned up a few times. The V and J genes are TRBV2 and TRBJ2-7; D not certain. Germline V lookup: CDR1 SNHLY, CDR2 FYNNEI. The germline V and J ends were trimmed by 6 bases and 6 bases, with 9 bases remaining between them. The CDR3 sequence is 11 residues long. The CDR3 reads CASSLLGEQYF. The CDR3 DNA reads as TGTGCCAGCAGCCTTCTAGGCGAGCAGTACTTC.

V and J are TRBV9 and TRBJ2-1, with 9 positions matching TRBD2. This CDR3 has 15 residues. V lost 1 base and J lost 7; bases outside the gene matches: 6. CDR1 is SGDLS, CDR2 YYNGEE, per germline. DNA of the CDR3: TGTGCCAGCAGCGTAATGGCGGGGGGGCCAAATGAGCAGTTCTTC. The encoded protein is CASSVMAGGPNEQFF.